This T cell receptor beta chain was captured in a study of T-cell reconstitution after alpha-beta-depleted transplantation in children. The CDR3 is 16 residues long. Trimming stripped 0 bases from V and 0 bases from J, with 11 bases between. Germline CDR1 MNHEY, CDR2 SVGEGT. Of note for this clonotype: What it binds is not known.

Molecular barcoding with unique molecular identifiers was used for the TCRbeta library. TCRdb re-called the PCR reads through MiXCR, storing one row per CDR3 protein. The table records some 350,000 distinct CDR3 sequences, roughly 17% of them present only once. General observations from the study: Diversity and T-cell counts at one year after transplant derived mostly from new T cells. Surviving thymic progenitors and recipient T cells were the source of high TCRbeta diversity at day 60 in some patients. Reportedly, alpha-beta T cells present about two months post-transplant originated from several hundred expanded clones of graft origin.

This TCR was sampled from a male patient aged 2 to 10 who had a stem cell transplant for acute lymphoblastic leukemia, so the T cells may come from the graft donor. V usage is TRBV6-2 or TRBV6-3 and J usage is TRBJ2-5, with D uncertain. The sample consisted of PBMCs, mostly from graft donor cells, taken 360 days after TCRalphabeta/CD19-depleted stem cell transplant. The CDR3 nucleotides read TGTGCCAGCAGTTACTCGAACGGATGGTACCAAGAGACCCAGTACTTC. Amino acids: CASSYSNGWYQETQYF.